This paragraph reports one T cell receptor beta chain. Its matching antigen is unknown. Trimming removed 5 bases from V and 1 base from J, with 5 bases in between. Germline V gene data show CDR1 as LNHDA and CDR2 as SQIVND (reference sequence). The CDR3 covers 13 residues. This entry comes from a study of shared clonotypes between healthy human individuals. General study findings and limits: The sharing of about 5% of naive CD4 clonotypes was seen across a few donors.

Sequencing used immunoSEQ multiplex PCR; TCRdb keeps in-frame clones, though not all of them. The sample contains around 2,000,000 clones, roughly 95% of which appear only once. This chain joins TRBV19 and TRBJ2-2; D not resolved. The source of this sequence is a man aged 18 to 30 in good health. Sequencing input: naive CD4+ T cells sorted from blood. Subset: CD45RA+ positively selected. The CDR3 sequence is CASSLRNTGELFF. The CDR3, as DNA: TGTGCCAGTAGTCTTCGGAACACCGGGGAGCTGTTTTTT.